At least ten counts were recorded for the clone carrying this T cell receptor (beta chain). Its antigen is not identified. Germline values: CDR1 MRHNA, CDR2 SNTAGT. The CDR3 loop spans 14 amino acids. The V gene end was trimmed by 2 bases and the J gene end by 7 bases; junction bases not matched to a gene: 4. The data stem from a study of CD8+CD57+ T cells in acquired aplastic anemia. Study results and limitations: Found in both controls and patients were twenty-nine CD8+ CDR3 sequences. Patient and control CD8+ Simpson's diversity was not significantly different.

Template material for TCR beta VDJ and CDR3 profiling consisted of genomic DNA. Each CDR3 protein gets one entry after TCRdb re-called the reads with MiXCR. The sample has around 230,000 distinct CDR3 sequences, 61% seen once. V is TRBV6-4 and J is TRBJ2-2, with 7 bases identical to TRBD2. The source of this sequence is a human donor in good health. The specimen was sorted CD4+, CD8+, or CD8+CD57+ T cells (not recorded which) from PBMCs. CDR3 residues: CASSDDGGIGELFF. The CDR3 region has the DNA TGTGCCAGCAGTGACGACGGGGGGATCGGGGAGCTGTTTTTT.